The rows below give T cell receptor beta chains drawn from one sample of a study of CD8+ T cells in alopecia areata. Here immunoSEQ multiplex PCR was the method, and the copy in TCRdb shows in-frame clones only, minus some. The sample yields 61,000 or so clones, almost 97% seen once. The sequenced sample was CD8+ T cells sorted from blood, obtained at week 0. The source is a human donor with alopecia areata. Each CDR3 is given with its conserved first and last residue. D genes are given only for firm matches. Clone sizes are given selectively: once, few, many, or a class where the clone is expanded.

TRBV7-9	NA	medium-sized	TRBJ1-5	TGTGCCAGCAGCGACTTCACAGTGACGAGCAATCAGCCCCAGCATTTT	CASSDFTVTSNQPQHF
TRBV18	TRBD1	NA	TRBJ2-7	TGTGCCAGCTCACCAACCGGGACAGGGTTCTCCTACGAGCAGTACTTC	CASSPTGTGFSYEQYF
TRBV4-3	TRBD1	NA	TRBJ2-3	TGCGCCAGCAGCCAATACCTCAGGGGGCGGATAACAGATACGCAGTATTTT	CASSQYLRGRITDTQYF
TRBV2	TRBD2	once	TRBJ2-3	TGTGCCAGCTCTAGACTAGCGGGGGGGACAGATACGCAGTATTTT	CASSRLAGGTDTQYF
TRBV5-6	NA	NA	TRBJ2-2	TGTGCCAGCAGCTTGAGCACCTTGGTGACCGGGGAGCTGTTTTTT	CASSLSTLVTGELFF
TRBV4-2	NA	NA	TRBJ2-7	TGTGCCAGCAGCCATTCCTCGGTCGGCGAGAGTTACGAGCGGTACTTC	CASSHSSVGESYERYF
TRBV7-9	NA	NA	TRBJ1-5	TGTGCCAGCAGCTTAGCGTTTCGGGGGGTACAGCCCCAGCATTTT	CASSLAFRGVQPQHF
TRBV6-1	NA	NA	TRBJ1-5	TGTGCCAGCAGGGGGACAACGACTAGCAATCAGCCCCAGCATTTT	CASRGTTTSNQPQHF
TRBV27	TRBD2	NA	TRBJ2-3	TGTGCCAGCAGTGCTCTTACTAGCGGGGGGGCCTCAGATACGCAGTATTTT	CASSALTSGGASDTQYF
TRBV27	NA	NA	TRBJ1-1	TGTGCCAGCAGTTTATCTCAGGGCACTGAAGCTTTCTTT	CASSLSQGTEAFF
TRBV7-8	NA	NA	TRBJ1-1	TGTGCCAGCAGCTTAGTACCAAAAGACCCCATGAACACTGAAGCTTTCTTT	CASSLVPKDPMNTEAFF
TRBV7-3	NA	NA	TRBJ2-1	TGTGCCAGCAGCTCGTCAGGGACCAATGAGCAGTTCTTC	CASSSSGTNEQFF
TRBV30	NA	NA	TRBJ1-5	TGTGCCTGGAGTGTACCCGGGGGCAATCAGCCCCAGCATTTT	CAWSVPGGNQPQHF
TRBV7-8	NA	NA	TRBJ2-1	TGTGCCAGCAGCCCCCGGGGGAGGACTCTCCTCTACAATGAGCAGTTCTTC	CASSPRGRTLLYNEQFF
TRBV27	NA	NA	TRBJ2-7	TGTGCCAGCAGTTTGGGCAGTCCCTACGAGCAGTACTTC	CASSLGSPYEQYF
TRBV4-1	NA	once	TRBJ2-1	TGCGCCAGCAGCCGGGGCGGCTTACCGTGGAATGAGCAGTTCTTC	CASSRGGLPWNEQFF
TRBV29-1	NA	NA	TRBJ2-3	TGCAGCGTTGAGATGACATCCGGGAGTACGCAGTATTTT	CSVEMTSGSTQYF
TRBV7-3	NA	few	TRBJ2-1	TGTGCCAGCAGCTCACAGGGTAATCCCAACAATGAGCAGTTCTTC	CASSSQGNPNNEQFF
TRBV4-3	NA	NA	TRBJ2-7	TGCGCCAGCAGCCACCGTAGGAGGGGACCCTACGAGCAGTACTTC	CASSHRRRGPYEQYF
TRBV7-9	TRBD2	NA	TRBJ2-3	TGTGCCAGCCTCATGCTAGCGGGGTACACAGATACGCAGTATTTT	CASLMLAGYTDTQYF
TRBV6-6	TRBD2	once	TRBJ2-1	TGTGCCAGCAGTTACTCGAGCGGGGGGGGTAAGTTCGAGCAGTTCTTC	CASSYSSGGGKFEQFF
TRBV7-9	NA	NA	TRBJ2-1	TGTGCCAGCAGCTTAGAGGGGGGACCCCGAATAATCTTC	CASSLEGGPRIIF
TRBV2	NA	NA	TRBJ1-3	TGTGCCAGCAGTGAATCCGGTAGAAACACCATATATTTT	CASSESGRNTIYF
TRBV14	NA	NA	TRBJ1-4	TGTGCCAGCAGCCAAGATCTCGGGACACCCAATGAAAAACTGTTTTTT	CASSQDLGTPNEKLFF
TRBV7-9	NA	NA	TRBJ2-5	TGTGCCAGCAGCCAGAACGTAGGGGGTGGCGAGACCCAGTACTTC	CASSQNVGGGETQYF
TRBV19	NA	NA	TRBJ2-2	NA	CASTSGNFANTGELFF
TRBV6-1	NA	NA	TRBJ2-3	TGTGCCAGCAGCGGGGACCGACCAACAGATACGCAGTATTTT	CASSGDRPTDTQYF
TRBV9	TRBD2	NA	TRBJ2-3	TGTGCCAGCAGCGGTCAACTAGCGGGGGGAACAGATACGCAGTATTTT	CASSGQLAGGTDTQYF
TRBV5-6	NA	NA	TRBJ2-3	TGTGCCCTCCCAAACAGGAGGAGCGCAGATACGCAGTATTTT	CALPNRRSADTQYF
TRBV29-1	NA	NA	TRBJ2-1	TGCAGCGTTGCAGCCGTGGGGGGCCCTCACTACAATGAGCAGTTCTTC	CSVAAVGGPHYNEQFF
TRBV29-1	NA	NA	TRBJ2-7	TGCAGCGTTGAGATTGGGGGGTCCGAGCAGTACTTC	CSVEIGGSEQYF
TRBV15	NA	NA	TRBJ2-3	TGTGCCACCAGCAGAGATGGTTCCTACCCTAGCACAGATACGCAGTATTTT	CATSRDGSYPSTDTQYF
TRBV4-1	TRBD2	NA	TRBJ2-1	TGCGCCAGCAGCCCTCTGGGACTAGCGGGGGATAGCTCCTACAATGAGCAGTTCTTC	CASSPLGLAGDSSYNEQFF
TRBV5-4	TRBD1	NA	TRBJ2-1	TGTGCCAGCAGCTTGTGGGACAGCGCCCATGAGCAGTTCTTC	CASSLWDSAHEQFF
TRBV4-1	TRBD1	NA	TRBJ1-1	TGCGCCAGCAGCCAATCGGGACAGAGGAGCACTGAAGCTTTCTTT	CASSQSGQRSTEAFF
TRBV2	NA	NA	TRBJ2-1	TGTGCCAGCATTCGCCCAGGCCTCGCGCATAATGAGCAGTTCTTC	CASIRPGLAHNEQFF
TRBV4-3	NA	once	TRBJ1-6	TGCGCCAGCAGCCAAGAGGGAGATAATTCACCCCTCCACTTT	CASSQEGDNSPLHF
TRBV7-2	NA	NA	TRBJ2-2	TGTGCCAGCAGCTTTAGCGGCACCGGGGAGCTGTTTTTT	CASSFSGTGELFF
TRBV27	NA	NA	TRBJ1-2	TGTGCCAGCAGTGACATGACTAACTATGGCTACACCTTC	CASSDMTNYGYTF
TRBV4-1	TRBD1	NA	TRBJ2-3	TGCGCCAGCAGCCAAACGGCGGGACAGGGCACAGATACGCAGTATTTT	CASSQTAGQGTDTQYF
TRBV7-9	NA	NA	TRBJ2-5	TGTGCCAGCAGCCAAGAGACCCAGTACTTC	CASSQETQYF
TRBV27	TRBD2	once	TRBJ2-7	TGTGCCAGCAGTTGGACTAGCGCGGGCTACGAGCAGTACTTC	CASSWTSAGYEQYF
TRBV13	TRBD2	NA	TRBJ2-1	TGTGCCAGCAGCTTAGCAGCGGGGGGTAGTAACAATGAGCAGTTCTTC	CASSLAAGGSNNEQFF
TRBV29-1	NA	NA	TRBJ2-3	TGCAGCGTTGAAGTGGCGGGGAGAGGTCCAGATACGCAGTATTTT	CSVEVAGRGPDTQYF
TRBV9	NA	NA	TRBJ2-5	TGTGCCAGCAGCGTAGAATGGGGAGAGACCCAGTACTTC	CASSVEWGETQYF
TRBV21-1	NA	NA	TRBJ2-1	TGTGCCAGCAGCCCATGCCGAGCTCGTGAGCAGTTCTTC	CASSPCRAREQFF
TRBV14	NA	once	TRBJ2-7	TGTGCCAGCAGCCAAAGTTACGGGGTGGACTACGAGCAGTACTTC	CASSQSYGVDYEQYF